The subject of this entry is one T cell receptor beta chain. The data were taken from a study of blood T cell repertoires in COVID-19. Looking at the study overall: The analysed material was cDNA or gDNA that came from T cells, B-cell-depleted T cells, or PBMCs.

Patients at the Seattle site were enrolled during active infection and followed longitudinally. Clones were sequenced by immunoSEQ multiplex PCR, and TCRdb holds only the in-frame ones, with some missing. The sample contains some 220,000 clones, approximately 85% of which appear only once. There are 14 residues in the CDR3. The germline V and J ends were trimmed by 0 bases and 4 bases, with 13 bases remaining between them. The germline gives CDR1 SQVTM, CDR2 ANQGSEA. The TCR comes from a woman in her 70s with COVID-19, enrolled during active disease. Sequencing was done on a sample of peripheral blood. V gene TRBV29-1 combines with J gene TRBJ2-7; possible D gene TRBD1, 6 bases. This chain's CDR3 is CSVEDLDSPYEQYF. The CDR3 DNA reads TGCAGCGTTGAAGATTTGGACAGCCCATACGAGCAGTACTTC.